A selection of T cell receptor beta chains follows, all from one sample in a study of blood T cells in healthy people across ages. TCRdb itself ran the 5' RACE reads through MiXCR, one entry per CDR3 protein. The sample records 1.5 million to 2 million distinct CDR3 sequences, approximately 28% being singletons. Sequenced material: blood. These receptor sequences come from a woman in her twenties or thirties in good health. Each CDR3 is given with its conserved first and last residue. Clone size is stated in some rows and not others, as once, few, many or a class when expanded.

TRBV7-4	TRBJ1-4	once	CASSFSPWALTNEKLFF
TRBV28	TRBJ2-1	-	CASSLVNSYNEQFF
TRBV18	TRBJ1-1	-	CASSVTGGQSEAFF
TRBV20-1	TRBJ2-7	many	CSATSKRAAEQYF
TRBV9	TRBJ2-2	few	CASSVRVSGGTGELFF
TRBV28	TRBJ1-2	-	CASSSMTRQTQGGDLYGYTF
TRBV7-2	TRBJ2-7	few	CASSSERAGAEQYF
TRBV20-1	TRBJ2-3	few	CSARERVFTDTQYF
TRBV20-1	TRBJ2-4	-	CSARIGLRGKNIQYF
TRBV20-1	TRBJ2-7	-	CSATREPYSYEQYF
TRBV5-1	TRBJ2-5	-	CASSLVATREGTQYF
TRBV12-3/TRBV12-4	TRBJ2-5	-	CASSLMSGLQETQYF
TRBV20-1	TRBJ2-3	-	CSASRAGTDTQYF
TRBV20-1	TRBJ1-5	many	CSARGASNQPQHF
TRBV6-5	TRBJ2-3	few	CADKTDTQYF
TRBV20-1	TRBJ2-7	few	CSAPIQGSYEQYF
TRBV7-2	TRBJ2-1	few	CASSPSSAGGNNEQFF
TRBV7-6	TRBJ2-3	many	CASSPSYRGYTDTQYF
TRBV20-1	TRBJ2-1	few	CSARVAGGREFNEQFF
TRBV12-3/TRBV12-4	TRBJ2-2	-	CASSRQGAFGAGELFF
TRBV6-5	TRBJ1-5	-	CASSYRDSGEPQHF
TRBV20-1	TRBJ2-7	many	CSARTGQLYEQYF
TRBV4-3	TRBJ2-4	-	CASSQLGTSGRNEQYF
TRBV5-1	TRBJ1-2	few	CASTPGPQSGGYTF
TRBV5-6	TRBJ2-7	-	CASSFVTEIQYF
TRBV9	TRBJ2-1	-	CACSVRGSGQFYNEQFF
TRBV20-1	TRBJ1-1	-	CSASGPTGGDTEAFF
TRBV27	TRBJ2-7	-	CVSSAPGQGWGEQYF
TRBV28	TRBJ2-1	few	CASSFGQALSYNEQFF
TRBV15	TRBJ2-3	-	CATSRGWVESTDTQYF
TRBV27	TRBJ2-7	few	CASSLYPPSTTGQGFYEQYF
TRBV12-3/TRBV12-4	TRBJ1-2	many	CASSLVPANYGYTF
TRBV7-2	TRBJ2-3	many	CASRSPGTSGKGGTQYF
TRBV5-1	TRBJ2-7	many	CASRASNEQYF
TRBV29-1	TRBJ1-1	-	CSVEEEATAFF
TRBV5-1	TRBJ1-6	-	CASSLVRSSYNSPLHF
TRBV6-2/TRBV6-3	TRBJ2-4	few	CASSSSGQNIQYF
TRBV5-1	TRBJ2-1	-	CASSRPGQSYEQFF
TRBV6-2/TRBV6-3	TRBJ1-1	few	CASMTGVGTEAFF
TRBV6-6	TRBJ1-3	-	CASKSTGSASGNTIYF
TRBV7-2	TRBJ1-5	many	CASSPSPGFGNQPQHF
TRBV11-2	TRBJ2-7	many	CASSPPGGPYEQYF
TRBV6-6	TRBJ2-5	few	CASTPHSRETQYF
TRBV29-1	-	-	CSVGRLHEQYF
TRBV5-4	TRBJ2-7	-	CASSLVGGKSSYEQYF
TRBV5-1	TRBJ2-7	many	CASSMTGFYEQYF
TRBV29-1	TRBJ2-1	many	CSVVVRSYNEQFF
TRBV7-6	TRBJ2-5	-	CASSPAWAGGFETQYF
TRBV7-2	TRBJ2-2	-	CASSLALGNGELFF
TRBV20-1	TRBJ1-6	few	CSARMWTGDNSPLHF
TRBV5-1	TRBJ2-7	-	CASSKLGLSGTSGYEQYF
TRBV14	TRBJ2-7	few	CASSRLGGSGYEQYF
TRBV5-1	TRBJ2-3	few	CASNRQGAAQYF
TRBV18	TRBJ2-1	few	CASSRLGQRYNEQFF